A selection of T cell receptor beta chains follows, all from one sample in a study of blood T cell repertoires in COVID-19. Clones were sequenced by immunoSEQ multiplex PCR, and TCRdb holds only the in-frame ones, with some missing. The table has some 290,000 clones, 90% to 95% seen once; the top ten hold 3% to 5%. Sequenced material: PBMCs or T cells enriched from blood (not recorded which). These TCRs come from a woman between 25 and 40 years old who had been exposed to COVID-19. CDR3s include the opening cysteine and the closing phenylalanine or tryptophan. Each record gives: D gene, J gene, clone size, CDR3 length, V gene, CDR3 protein, CDR3 DNA. A D gene is named only where the DNA matches it firmly. Expanded clones get a size class; other rows say once, few or many, or leave the size out.

d_gene: -; j_gene: TRBJ2-7; abundance: few; len: 14; v_gene: TRBV2; CDR3aa: CASTPPRYGYEQYF; CDR3nt: TGTGCCAGCACCCCCCCTAGGTACGGCTACGAGCAGTACTTC
d_gene: -; j_gene: TRBJ1-3; abundance: -; len: 14; v_gene: TRBV30; CDR3aa: CAWSVPGSGNTIYF; CDR3nt: TGTGCCTGGAGTGTCCCAGGGTCTGGAAACACCATATATTTT
d_gene: TRBD1; j_gene: TRBJ2-7; abundance: few; len: 15; v_gene: TRBV7-9; CDR3aa: CASSMLDRGIYEQYF; CDR3nt: TGTGCCAGCAGCATGTTGGACAGGGGGATTTACGAGCAGTACTTC
d_gene: -; j_gene: TRBJ2-1; abundance: -; len: 13; v_gene: TRBV19; CDR3aa: CASSWLGANEQFF; CDR3nt: TGTGCCAGTAGTTGGCTAGGGGCCAATGAGCAGTTCTTC
d_gene: -; j_gene: TRBJ2-7; abundance: -; len: 14; v_gene: TRBV3-1/TRBV3-2; CDR3aa: CASSLRSSGYEQYF; CDR3nt: TGTGCCAGCAGCCTGAGGTCCTCGGGCTACGAGCAGTACTTC
d_gene: TRBD1; j_gene: TRBJ1-2; abundance: -; len: 13; v_gene: TRBV12-3/TRBV12-4; CDR3aa: CASDGKADRALTF; CDR3nt: TGTGCCAGCGATGGGAAAGCGGACAGGGCTCTCACCTTC
d_gene: -; j_gene: TRBJ1-6; abundance: -; len: 15; v_gene: TRBV6-4; CDR3aa: CASSIGFGRDSPLHF; CDR3nt: TGTGCCAGCAGCATAGGGTTCGGGAGGGATTCACCCCTCCACTTT
d_gene: TRBD1; j_gene: TRBJ1-2; abundance: -; len: 16; v_gene: TRBV5-1; CDR3aa: CASSLGPGQGNYGYTF; CDR3nt: TGCGCCAGCAGCTTGGGGCCGGGACAGGGGAACTATGGCTACACCTTC
d_gene: TRBD2; j_gene: TRBJ2-5; abundance: -; len: 16; v_gene: TRBV11-2; CDR3aa: CASSLGAGGPQETQYF; CDR3nt: TGTGCCAGCAGCTTAGGAGCGGGGGGGCCCCAAGAGACCCAGTACTTC
d_gene: -; j_gene: TRBJ1-5; abundance: -; len: 15; v_gene: TRBV6-1; CDR3aa: CASSERWTVNQPQHF; CDR3nt: TGTGCCAGCAGTGAAAGATGGACAGTCAATCAGCCCCAGCATTTT
d_gene: -; j_gene: TRBJ1-2; abundance: -; len: 13; v_gene: TRBV19; CDR3aa: CASKAGGSYGYTF; CDR3nt: TGTGCCAGTAAAGCGGGCGGCTCCTATGGCTACACCTTC
d_gene: TRBD1; j_gene: TRBJ2-7; abundance: -; len: 15; v_gene: TRBV5-6; CDR3aa: CASSPGTGRFTEQYF; CDR3nt: TGTGCCAGCAGTCCCGGGACAGGGAGGTTTACCGAGCAGTACTTC
d_gene: TRBD1; j_gene: TRBJ1-2; abundance: -; len: 13; v_gene: TRBV7-9; CDR3aa: CASSLTGGYGYTF; CDR3nt: TGTGCCAGCAGCCTTACAGGGGGCTATGGCTACACCTTC
d_gene: -; j_gene: TRBJ1-3; abundance: -; len: 14; v_gene: TRBV6-5; CDR3aa: CATRSVSNIDTIYF; CDR3nt: TGTGCCACCAGATCGGTCTCGAATATAGACACCATATATTTT
d_gene: -; j_gene: TRBJ2-5; abundance: once; len: 13; v_gene: TRBV3-1/TRBV3-2; CDR3aa: CASSQAGKETQYF; CDR3nt: TGTGCCAGCAGCCAAGCAGGCAAAGAGACCCAGTACTTC
d_gene: -; j_gene: TRBJ1-2; abundance: -; len: 16; v_gene: TRBV11-2; CDR3aa: CASSPTRGRRNYGYTF; CDR3nt: TGTGCCAGCAGCCCCACCAGGGGTCGGCGTAACTATGGCTACACCTTC
d_gene: -; j_gene: TRBJ2-1; abundance: -; len: 13; v_gene: TRBV20-1; CDR3aa: CSASQTGYNEQFF; CDR3nt: TGCAGTGCTAGTCAGACAGGTTACAATGAGCAGTTCTTC
d_gene: TRBD1; j_gene: TRBJ1-2; abundance: -; len: 13; v_gene: TRBV27; CDR3aa: CASSFRDSNGYTF; CDR3nt: TGTGCCAGCAGTTTCCGGGACAGTAATGGCTACACCTTC
d_gene: TRBD2; j_gene: TRBJ2-1; abundance: -; len: 15; v_gene: TRBV7-2; CDR3aa: CASSFIRGGYNEQFF; CDR3nt: TGTGCCAGCAGCTTTATCCGGGGGGGCTACAATGAGCAGTTCTTC
d_gene: TRBD1; j_gene: TRBJ2-5; abundance: once; len: 14; v_gene: TRBV7-2; CDR3aa: CASSLFRQGKTQYF; CDR3nt: TGTGCCAGCAGCTTATTCAGACAGGGGAAGACCCAGTACTTC
d_gene: -; j_gene: TRBJ2-5; abundance: once; len: 15; v_gene: TRBV18; CDR3aa: CASSLKAQVEETQYF; CDR3nt: TGTGCCAGCTCATTAAAGGCCCAGGTAGAAGAGACCCAGTACTTC
d_gene: TRBD1; j_gene: TRBJ1-5; abundance: once; len: 15; v_gene: TRBV19; CDR3aa: CASTERGQLNQPQHF; CDR3nt: TGTGCCAGTACGGAGAGGGGACAGCTCAATCAGCCCCAGCATTTT
d_gene: TRBD1; j_gene: TRBJ1-2; abundance: -; len: 17; v_gene: TRBV4-1; CDR3aa: CASSQGTGFVPNYGYTF; CDR3nt: TGCGCCAGCAGCCAAGGGACAGGGTTTGTCCCTAACTATGGCTACACCTTC
d_gene: -; j_gene: TRBJ1-2; abundance: -; len: 16; v_gene: TRBV27; CDR3aa: CASSNNEPGTLDGYTF; CDR3nt: TGTGCCAGCAGTAATAATGAGCCCGGGACACTGGATGGCTACACCTTC
d_gene: -; j_gene: TRBJ1-5; abundance: -; len: 13; v_gene: TRBV27; CDR3aa: CASSLAWNQPQHF; CDR3nt: TGTGCCAGCAGCCTAGCGTGGAATCAGCCCCAGCATTTT
d_gene: TRBD2; j_gene: TRBJ2-1; abundance: -; len: 18; v_gene: TRBV7-7; CDR3aa: CASSLALAGGPGTVEQFF; CDR3nt: TGTGCCAGCAGCTTAGCCCTAGCGGGGGGGCCTGGAACTGTTGAGCAGTTCTTC
d_gene: -; j_gene: TRBJ2-2; abundance: -; len: 14; v_gene: TRBV5-1; CDR3aa: CASSLTGNTGELFF; CDR3nt: TGCGCCAGCAGCTTGACGGGGAACACCGGGGAGCTGTTTTTT
d_gene: -; j_gene: TRBJ1-1; abundance: -; len: 13; v_gene: TRBV12-3/TRBV12-4; CDR3aa: CASSPTTGLAAFF; CDR3nt: TGTGCCAGCAGTCCAACGACAGGCCTAGCAGCTTTCTTT
d_gene: TRBD2; j_gene: TRBJ2-1; abundance: -; len: 15; v_gene: TRBV19; CDR3aa: CASRLAGSSYNEQFF; CDR3nt: TGTGCCAGTAGGTTAGCGGGGAGCTCCTACAATGAGCAGTTCTTC
d_gene: TRBD1; j_gene: TRBJ2-2; abundance: -; len: 15; v_gene: TRBV7-9; CDR3aa: CASSYRDRGTGELFF; CDR3nt: TGTGCCAGCAGCTACCGGGACAGGGGCACCGGGGAGCTGTTTTTT
d_gene: TRBD1; j_gene: TRBJ1-6; abundance: -; len: 15; v_gene: TRBV7-2; CDR3aa: CASSLVTGRNSPLHF; CDR3nt: TGTGCCAGCAGCTTAGTGACAGGGAGGAATTCACCCCTCCACTTT
d_gene: -; j_gene: TRBJ2-1; abundance: once; len: 15; v_gene: TRBV7-9; CDR3aa: CASSRPGQGGNEQFF; CDR3nt: TGTGCCAGCAGCCGTCCAGGGCAGGGGGGCAATGAGCAGTTCTTC
d_gene: -; j_gene: TRBJ1-2; abundance: -; len: 14; v_gene: TRBV14; CDR3aa: CASSQGPVNYGYTF; CDR3nt: TGTGCCAGCAGCCAGGGCCCAGTGAACTATGGCTACACCTTC
d_gene: -; j_gene: TRBJ2-1; abundance: -; len: 14; v_gene: TRBV29-1; CDR3aa: CSALTGLAYNEQFF; CDR3nt: TGCAGCGCCTTGACAGGCCTGGCTTACAATGAGCAGTTCTTC
d_gene: TRBD1; j_gene: TRBJ1-6; abundance: -; len: 15; v_gene: TRBV15; CDR3aa: CATQPGGSYNSPLHF; CDR3nt: TGTGCCACTCAACCAGGGGGCTCCTATAATTCACCCCTCCACTTT
d_gene: -; j_gene: TRBJ1-2; abundance: -; len: 14; v_gene: TRBV7-3; CDR3aa: CASSPTTRNYGYTF; CDR3nt: TGTGCCAGCAGCCCGACGACGCGGAACTATGGCTACACCTTC
d_gene: TRBD1; j_gene: TRBJ1-2; abundance: -; len: 13; v_gene: TRBV18; CDR3aa: CASSPGQDYGYTF; CDR3nt: TGTGCCAGCTCCCCTGGACAGGACTATGGCTACACCTTC
d_gene: -; j_gene: TRBJ2-7; abundance: -; len: 13; v_gene: TRBV27; CDR3aa: CASSLAGAYEQYF; CDR3nt: TGTGCCAGCAGTTTAGCAGGGGCCTACGAGCAGTACTTC
d_gene: TRBD1; j_gene: TRBJ1-6; abundance: -; len: 16; v_gene: TRBV4-3; CDR3aa: CASSQDRTGGDPTLHF; CDR3nt: TGCGCCAGCAGCCAAGATAGGACAGGGGGGGACCCCACCCTCCACTTT
d_gene: TRBD2; j_gene: TRBJ2-3; abundance: once; len: 16; v_gene: TRBV2; CDR3aa: CASRGLAGGIGDTQYF; CDR3nt: TGTGCCAGCAGGGGACTAGCGGGGGGGATAGGAGATACGCAGTATTTT
d_gene: TRBD1; j_gene: TRBJ1-4; abundance: -; len: 15; v_gene: TRBV4-1; CDR3aa: CASSPGQGTNEKLFF; CDR3nt: TGCGCCAGCAGCCCGGGACAGGGGACTAATGAAAAACTGTTTTTT
d_gene: TRBD2; j_gene: TRBJ2-3; abundance: -; len: 18; v_gene: TRBV7-9; CDR3aa: CASSLHLVASGGGDTQYF; CDR3nt: TGTGCCAGCAGCTTGCACCTCGTGGCTAGCGGGGGTGGAGATACGCAGTATTTT
d_gene: -; j_gene: TRBJ1-3; abundance: many; len: 15; v_gene: TRBV7-6; CDR3aa: CASSLGDTSGNTIYF; CDR3nt: TGTGCCAGCAGCTTAGGCGACACCTCTGGAAACACCATATATTTT
d_gene: -; j_gene: TRBJ1-2; abundance: -; len: 11; v_gene: TRBV9; CDR3aa: CASSKDSGYTF; CDR3nt: TGTGCCAGCAGCAAGGACAGTGGCTACACCTTC
d_gene: -; j_gene: TRBJ2-5; abundance: -; len: 14; v_gene: TRBV18; CDR3aa: CASSGGVGGETQYF; CDR3nt: TGTGCCAGCTCCGGCGGTGTGGGCGGGGAGACCCAGTACTTC
d_gene: -; j_gene: TRBJ2-5; abundance: -; len: 16; v_gene: TRBV5-1; CDR3aa: CASSLAGGYYQETQYF; CDR3nt: TGCGCCAGCAGCTTGGCCGGGGGATACTACCAAGAGACCCAGTACTTC
d_gene: -; j_gene: TRBJ1-5; abundance: -; len: 16; v_gene: TRBV16; CDR3aa: CASSQSGPISNQPQHF; CDR3nt: TGTGCCAGCAGCCAATCGGGGCCGATTAGCAATCAGCCCCAGCATTTT
d_gene: -; j_gene: TRBJ2-7; abundance: -; len: 16; v_gene: TRBV20-1; CDR3aa: CSASRPRGDISPEQYF; CDR3nt: TGCAGTGCTAGTAGGCCCAGGGGGGACATCTCGCCCGAGCAGTACTTC
d_gene: TRBD2; j_gene: TRBJ2-1; abundance: -; len: 17; v_gene: TRBV3-1/TRBV3-2; CDR3aa: CASSQDGRTSLYNEQFF; CDR3nt: TGTGCCAGCAGCCAAGATGGCCGGACTAGTTTATACAATGAGCAGTTCTTC
d_gene: -; j_gene: TRBJ2-7; abundance: -; len: 15; v_gene: TRBV11-1; CDR3aa: CASSLNRASSYEQYF; CDR3nt: TGTGCCAGCAGCTTAAACAGGGCAAGCTCCTACGAGCAGTACTTC
d_gene: TRBD1; j_gene: TRBJ1-2; abundance: -; len: 14; v_gene: TRBV7-9; CDR3aa: CASSLPDRVNGYTF; CDR3nt: TGTGCCAGCAGCTTACCGGACAGGGTAAATGGCTACACCTTC
d_gene: TRBD1; j_gene: TRBJ1-2; abundance: -; len: 14; v_gene: TRBV9; CDR3aa: CASSVSDRHYGYTF; CDR3nt: TGTGCCAGCAGCGTATCGGACAGGCACTATGGCTACACCTTC
d_gene: -; j_gene: TRBJ1-3; abundance: once; len: 12; v_gene: TRBV7-9; CDR3aa: CASSLWRDTIYF; CDR3nt: TGTGCCAGCAGCTTATGGAGGGACACCATATATTTT
d_gene: -; j_gene: TRBJ1-1; abundance: -; len: 14; v_gene: TRBV7-9; CDR3aa: CASSSLTGYTEAFF; CDR3nt: TGTGCCAGCAGCTCCTTGACGGGTTACACTGAAGCTTTCTTT
d_gene: -; j_gene: TRBJ1-5; abundance: once; len: 12; v_gene: TRBV5-1; CDR3aa: CASSDINQPQHF; CDR3nt: TGCGCCAGCAGTGACATTAATCAGCCCCAGCATTTT
d_gene: -; j_gene: TRBJ1-2; abundance: once; len: 14; v_gene: TRBV19; CDR3aa: CASTQGGPNYGYTF; CDR3nt: TGTGCCAGTACCCAGGGAGGTCCTAACTATGGCTACACCTTC
d_gene: -; j_gene: TRBJ2-7; abundance: -; len: 13; v_gene: TRBV11-3; CDR3aa: CASSLGGRGEQYF; CDR3nt: TGTGCCAGCAGCCTAGGAGGGAGAGGCGAGCAGTACTTC
d_gene: TRBD2; j_gene: TRBJ2-5; abundance: -; len: 17; v_gene: TRBV5-4; CDR3aa: CASSKLGLAGAQETQYF; CDR3nt: TGTGCCAGCAGCAAATTAGGACTAGCGGGGGCCCAAGAGACCCAGTACTTC